The next 7 T cell receptor beta chains were all read from a single sample in a study of spatial heterogeneity in lung cancer. The time point here: sample taken at primary tumor resection. Unsorted tumor, nontumor lung tissue or cryopreserved PBMC supplied the whole RNA. In TCRdb, the 5' RACE reads were re-called with MiXCR into one record per CDR3 protein. The sample shows roughly 54,000 distinct CDR3 sequences, less than 9% of them seen only once. The material was PBMCs, obtained at surgery. These receptors were obtained from a female donor with early-stage non-small cell lung cancer.

This clonotype has ten or more counts. The chain couples TRBV27 to TRBJ1-1; D remains unclear. Trimming removed 1 base from V and 1 base from J, with 10 bases in between. Germline V lookup: CDR1 MNHEY, CDR2 SMNVEV (reference sequence). The CDR3 spans 15 residues. CDR3 nucleotide sequence: TGTGCCAGCAGTTTATTTGGCAGTGCGAACACTGAAGCTTTCTTT. Translating gives CASSLFGSANTEAFF.

V gene TRBV15 combines with J gene TRBJ1-2; 8 nucleotides match TRBD1. The germline gives CDR1 LNHNV, CDR2 YYDKDF (reference sequence). This CDR3 comprises 14 residues. With V trimmed by 1 base and J by 6 bases, 4 bases remained unmatched. The CDR3 bases are TGTGCCACCAGCAGAGGGACAGGGAAAGATGGCTACACCTTC. Translation gives CATSRGTGKDGYTF.

This clonotype was seen ten or more times. The chain joins TRBV4-2 to TRBJ2-7; 9 nucleotides align to TRBD2. Germline trimming cut 3 bases from V and 1 base from J; bases unmatched to any gene: 4. CDR3 length: 15 amino acids. Germline V gene lookup returns CDR1 LGHNA and CDR2 YNFKEQ. The CDR3 DNA follows: TGTGCCAGCAGCCATTCAGCGGGGGGTTCCTACGAGCAGTACTTC. Protein: CASSHSAGGSYEQYF.

This clonotype was counted at least ten times. The chain uses TRBV11-2 and TRBJ2-1; D remains unclear. There are 13 residues in the CDR3. Germline V gene sequence: CDR1 SGHAT, CDR2 FQNNGV. V was cut by 5 bases and J by 2 bases, with 7 bases left in between. The CDR3 spells CASSPGPYNEQFF. Here the CDR3 DNA reads TGTGCCAGCAGCCCCGGCCCCTACAATGAGCAGTTCTTC.

This clonotype was counted between two and nine times. The chain uses TRBV20-1 and TRBJ2-1; D might be TRBD1 (7 bases). This CDR3 comprises 18 residues. The germline CDR1 and CDR2 sequences are DFQATT and SNEGSKA (reference sequence). V was cut by 5 bases and J by 3 bases, with 26 bases left in between. The CDR3 loop reads CSARPVSGGTVHYNEQFF. As DNA, the CDR3 is TGCAGTGCTCGCCCAGTTTCCGGAGGGACAGTCCACTACAATGAGCAGTTCTTC.

This clonotype has just a few counts. This chain links TRBV3-1 with TRBJ1-5, with 7 positions matching TRBD1. Germline CDR1 is LGHDT and CDR2 is YNNKEL (reference sequence). The CDR3 length is 15 residues. V lost 1 base, J lost 9 bases, and 9 bases stayed unmatched. As DNA, the CDR3 is TGTGCCAGCAGCCAAGGACAGGGCCCAGATTCGCCCCAGCATTTT. Protein product: CASSQGQGPDSPQHF.

The chain recombines TRBV5-6 with TRBJ1-5; D ambiguous. V shed 2 bases and J shed 7 bases, with 10 bases lying between them. Germline loops: CDR1 SGHDT, CDR2 YYEEEE. This CDR3 is 13 amino acids long. CDR3 bases: TGTGCCAGCAGCTTTAGGGAGGCCCAGCCCCAGCATTTT. As protein: CASSFREAQPQHF. The full variable domain, in which reference TRBV5-6 and TRBJ1-5 provide the parts outside the CDR3, is DAGVTQSPTHLIKTRGQQVTLRCSPKSGHDTVSWYQQALGQGPQFIFQYYEEEERQRGNFPDRFSGHQFPNYSSELNVNALLLGDSALYLCASSFREAQPQHFGDGTRLSIL.